The T cell receptor (beta chain) described here comes from a study of blood T cell repertoires in COVID-19. Study-level background: Acute and convalescent COVID-19 samples came from the United States, Italy and Spain.

V was clipped by 0 bases and J by 4 bases; unmatched bases: 10. Germline CDR1 is KGHSH and CDR2 is LQKENI. CDR3 length equals 18 residues. Per the authors' pipeline: For nucleated cells, counts were estimated from reference gene primer amplification. Sequenced by immunoSEQ multiplex PCR; TCRdb stores in-frame clones only, minus some. V, J and clone size were drawn from that table, and D and trimming were deduced from the DNA. The sample lists some 120,000 clones; about 77% were seen once. The rearrangement links TRBV18 to TRBJ2-2, with 8 bases that match TRBD1. The sample taken for sequencing was peripheral blood. The sequence came from a man older than 75 with acute or convalescent COVID-19. Written as DNA, the CDR3 is TGTGCCAGCTCACCACCGGGACAGGAGATTCGAGGCACCGGGGAGCTGTTTTTT. It yields the protein CASSPPGQEIRGTGELFF. The full variable domain, its missing parts supplied by reference TRBV18 and TRBJ2-2, is NAGVMQNPRHLVRRRGQEARLRCSPMKGHSHVYWYRQLPEEGLKFMVYLQKENIIDESGMPKERFSAEFPKEGPSILRIQQVVRGDSAAYFCASSPPGQEIRGTGELFFGEGSRLTVL.